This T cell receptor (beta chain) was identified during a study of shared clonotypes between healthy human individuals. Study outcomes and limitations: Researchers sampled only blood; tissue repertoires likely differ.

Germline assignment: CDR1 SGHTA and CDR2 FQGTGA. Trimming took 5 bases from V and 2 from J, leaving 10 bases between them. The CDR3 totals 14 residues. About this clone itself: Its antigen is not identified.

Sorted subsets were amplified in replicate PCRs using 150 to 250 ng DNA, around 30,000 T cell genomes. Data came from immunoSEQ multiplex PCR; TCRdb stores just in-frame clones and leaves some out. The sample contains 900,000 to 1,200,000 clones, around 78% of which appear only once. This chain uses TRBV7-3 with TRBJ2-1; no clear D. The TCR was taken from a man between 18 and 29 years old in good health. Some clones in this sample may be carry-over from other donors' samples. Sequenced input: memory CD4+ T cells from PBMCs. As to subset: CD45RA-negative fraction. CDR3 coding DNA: TGTGCCAGCAGCACGACTGATGCCTACAATGAGCAGTTCTTC. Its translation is CASSTTDAYNEQFF.